The 21 T cell receptor beta chains given below trace back to one sample, sequenced in a study of blood T cell repertoires in COVID-19. Method: immunoSEQ multiplex PCR; TCRdb's copy keeps in-frame clones and lacks some. The sample consists of a few hundred thousand clones, more than 75% of them appearing once. The specimen was PBMCs or T cells enriched from blood (not recorded which). These receptors were obtained from a man aged 25-45 years who had recovered from COVID-19.

This chain connects TRBV27 to TRBJ1-6; the match to TRBD1 covers 7 bases. The V segment lost 2 bases and the J segment 6 bases; nucleotides outside the gene matches: 4. The length of the CDR3 is 15 residues. Germline loops: CDR1 MNHEY, CDR2 SMNVEV (reference sequence). This CDR3 reads CASSLEGQLNSPLHF. As DNA, the CDR3 is TGTGCCAGCAGTTTAGAGGGACAGCTTAATTCACCCCTCCACTTT.

V gene TRBV4-1 combines with J gene TRBJ1-1; possibly TRBD1 for D (6 bases). The length of the CDR3 is 15 residues. V shed 3 bases and J shed 1 base, with 12 bases lying between them. Germline V gene sequence: CDR1 MGHRA, CDR2 YSYEKL. The CDR3 sequence is CASSQPPTGNTEAFF. The CDR3 bases are TGCGCCAGCAGCCAGCCACCGACAGGGAACACTGAAGCTTTCTTT.

The V gene is TRBV19, the J gene TRBJ1-5; D is possibly TRBD1 (6 bases). The CDR3 runs 15 residues. The V end was cut by 3 bases, the J end by 4 bases, with 13 bases between. From germline, CDR1 is LNHDA and CDR2 SQIVND (reference sequence). The chain's CDR3 is CASSMNRDDNQPQHF. The CDR3 DNA sequence: TGTGCCAGTAGTATGAACAGGGATGATAATCAGCCCCAGCATTTT.

V and J are TRBV5-1 and TRBJ2-1; D might be TRBD1 (6 bases). Germline V gene data show CDR1 as SGHRS and CDR2 as YFSETQ. V dropped 2 bases and J dropped 6 bases, with 12 bases sitting between them. This CDR3 has 14 amino acids. This CDR3 is CASSLQGSANEQFF. The CDR3 DNA is TGCGCCAGCAGCTTACAGGGAAGCGCCAATGAGCAGTTCTTC. The variable domain in full, completed from reference TRBV5-1 and TRBJ2-1, reads KAGVTQTPRYLIKTRGQQVTLSCSPISGHRSVSWYQQTPGQGLQFLFEYFSETQRNKGNFPGRFSGRQFSNSRSEMNVSTLELGDSALYLCASSLQGSANEQFFGPGTRLTVL.

This chain joins TRBV4-3 and TRBJ1-1, with D possibly matching TRBD1 (5 bases). The CDR3 totals 16 residues. CDR1 LGHNA and CDR2 YSLEER come from the germline V gene. Trimming left V 0 bases short and J 2 bases short, with 13 bases between. The CDR3 nucleotides are TGCGCCAGCAGCCAAGATTCATGGGGACTTAACACTGAAGCTTTCTTT. This gives the protein CASSQDSWGLNTEAFF.

The V and J genes are TRBV3-1 (or the pseudogene TRBV3-2) and TRBJ1-6; D is undetermined. The germline gives CDR1 LGHDT, CDR2 YNNKEL (reference sequence). V lost 4 bases, J lost 7 bases, and 11 bases lay in between. This CDR3 is built from 14 residues. CDR3 residues: CASSPRGLNSPLHF. CDR3 coding DNA: TGTGCCAGCAGCCCTCGGGGTCTCAATTCACCCCTCCACTTT.

The rearrangement joins TRBV9 to TRBJ2-3, with D possibly being TRBD1 (6 bases). V lost 0 bases to trimming and J lost 1 base, with 9 bases between them. CDR3 length equals 15 residues. From germline, CDR1 is SGDLS and CDR2 YYNGEE. Written as DNA, the CDR3 is TGTGCCAGCAGCGTAGTACAGGGAGGCACAGATACGCAGTATTTT. As protein: CASSVVQGGTDTQYF. Variable domain in full (rest from reference TRBV9 and TRBJ2-3): DSGVTQTPKHLITATGQRVTLRCSPRSGDLSVYWYQQSLDQGLQFLIQYYNGEERAKGNILERFSAQQFPDLHSELNLSSLELGDSALYFCASSVVQGGTDTQYFGPGTRLTVL.

This clone was counted a few times. The chain links TRBV6-5 to TRBJ1-1; D remains ambiguous. V lost 2 bases to trimming and J lost 8 bases, with 18 bases between them. CDR1 is MNHEY, CDR2 SVGAGI, per germline. CDR3 length: 15 amino acids. CDR3 in amino acids: CASSYEVGSNGEAFF. The CDR3 region has the DNA TGTGCCAGCAGTTACGAGGTTGGGAGCAATGGGGAAGCTTTCTTT.

This clone was seen just once. This chain connects TRBV2 to TRBJ2-7, with 7 bases identical to TRBD1. This CDR3 comprises 12 residues. Germline CDR1 is SNHLY and CDR2 is FYNNEI. Trimming took 6 bases from V and 11 from J; bases not matched to a gene: 10. Here the CDR3 DNA reads TGTGCCAGCAGCGCCCAACCGGGACAGAAGTACTTC. It encodes CASSAQPGQKYF.

This clone was seen once. This chain uses TRBV5-1 with TRBJ2-3; perhaps TRBD2 as D (5 bases). Germline lookup yields CDR1 SGHRS and CDR2 YFSETQ. Trimming removed 1 base at V and 4 bases at J, with 13 bases between. The CDR3 has 15 amino acids. CDR3: CASSLLRQEADTQYF. For the CDR3, the DNA is TGCGCCAGCAGCTTGTTACGCCAGGAGGCAGATACGCAGTATTTT.

The CDR3 here is CASSLDRGPYEQYF. DNA for the CDR3: TGTGCCAGCAGCCTTGACAGGGGGCCCTACGAGCAGTACTTC. This rearrangement joins TRBV7-8 to TRBJ2-7, with 10 bases that match TRBD1. V trimming: 5 bases; J trimming: 2 bases; junction bases outside the gene matches: 3. The CDR3 contains 14 residues. Germline CDR1 SGHVS, CDR2 FQNEAQ. Full variable domain (remainder filled in from reference TRBV7-8 and TRBJ2-7): GAGVSQSPRYKVAKRGQDVALRCDPISGHVSLFWYQQALGQGPEFLTYFQNEAQLDKSGLPSDRFFAERPEGSVSTLKIQRTQQEDSAVYLCASSLDRGPYEQYFGPGTRLTVT.

The chain joins TRBV27 to TRBJ2-1; D is perhaps TRBD2 (6 bases). This CDR3 spans 15 amino acids. V shed 2 bases and J shed 8 bases, with 16 bases lying between them. CDR1 is MNHEY, CDR2 SMNVEV, per germline (reference sequence). The CDR3 DNA is TGTGCCAGCAGTTTAGGGGACTCCCCCTTCTATGAGCAGTTCTTC. Its translation is CASSLGDSPFYEQFF.

V usage is TRBV10-3 and J usage is TRBJ1-6; 7 bases agree with TRBD1. The germline V gene encodes CDR1 ENHRY and CDR2 SYGVKD. The length of the CDR3 is 15 residues. J lost 9 bases, V lost 0 bases, and 5 bases had no gene match. This CDR3 reads CAISESTQGGSPLHF. CDR3 bases: TGTGCCATCAGTGAGTCGACGCAGGGGGGTTCACCCCTCCACTTT.

This clone was observed once. This rearrangement joins TRBV12-3 or TRBV12-4 to TRBJ2-7; tentative D call: TRBD1 (6 bases). V shed 6 bases and J shed 1 base, with 7 bases lying between them. The length of the CDR3 is 12 residues. CDR3 region: CASRDRSYEQYF. CDR3 DNA sequence: TGTGCCAGCAGGGACAGATCCTACGAGCAGTACTTC.

The rearrangement links TRBV6-5 to TRBJ1-1; 8 positions agree with TRBD1. V was clipped by 6 bases and J by 7 bases; unmatched bases: 7. Germline V gene data show CDR1 as MNHEY and CDR2 as SVGAGI. The CDR3 has 13 residues. Written as DNA, the CDR3 is TGTGCCAGCAGGATGACAGGGGCGCATGAAGCTTTCTTT. It is translated as CASRMTGAHEAFF.

A few counts support this clone. V usage is TRBV5-4 and J usage is TRBJ1-2; D uncertain. The germline V gene has CDR1 SGHNT and CDR2 YYREEE (reference sequence). Deletions cut 4 bases from V and 2 bases from J, with 12 bases between. CDR3 length: 14 amino acids. CDR3 nucleotide sequence: TGTGCCAGCAGCCCCATCGAGGGAAACTATGGCTACACCTTC. The encoded protein is CASSPIEGNYGYTF.

J is TRBJ1-4 and V is TRBV11-2, with 7 bases that match TRBD1. Germline-derived CDR1 and CDR2 are SGHAT and FQNNGV. Losses at the gene ends were 7 bases for V and 4 bases for J; bases not matched to a gene: 6. The CDR3 consists of 14 residues. CDR3 in DNA: TGTGCCAGCACGCCAACAGGGGTTAATGAAAAACTGTTTTTT. This translates into CASTPTGVNEKLFF.

The V call is TRBV4-2, the J call TRBJ1-2; weak D call: TRBD1 (6 bases). V was cut by 0 bases and J by 6 bases, with 8 bases left in between. Per germline, CDR1 LGHNA and CDR2 YNFKEQ. The CDR3 spans 13 residues. CDR3 amino acids: CASSQEKGDGYTF. CDR3 bases: TGTGCCAGCAGCCAAGAAAAGGGGGATGGCTACACCTTC.

The genes are TRBV27 and TRBJ2-4; D gene unclear. This CDR3 spans 14 amino acids. Germline loops: CDR1 MNHEY, CDR2 SMNVEV (reference sequence). V dropped 8 bases and J dropped 0 bases, with 11 bases sitting between them. The CDR3 loop is CASRSSQAKNIQYF. The DNA of the CDR3 is TGTGCCAGCCGGAGTAGTCAAGCCAAAAACATTCAGTACTTC.

Note on this clone: The sample holds other DNA sequences that translate to the same CDR3. The chain is built from TRBV3-1 (or the pseudogene TRBV3-2) and TRBJ2-3; 7 nucleotides agree with TRBD2. The CDR3 has 14 residues. The germline V gene encodes CDR1 LGHDT and CDR2 YNNKEL (reference sequence). Trimming cost V 0 bases and J 3 bases; bases outside gene matches: 0. CDR3 loop: CASSQERGTDTQYF. The CDR3 nucleotides are TGTGCCAGCAGCCAAGAGCGGGGGACAGATACGCAGTATTTT.

The V and J genes are TRBV27 and TRBJ1-2, with D perhaps matching TRBD1 (5 bases). This CDR3 is 17 amino acids long. Looked up from germline, CDR1 is MNHEY and CDR2 is SMNVEV (reference sequence). Between the trimmed V and J ends, which lost 8 bases and 4 bases, there was a span of 26 bases. In nucleotides, the CDR3 is TGTGCCAGCCTAAGACGGGGGAGTCCCGAAGTATCCTATGGCTACACCTTC. This translates into CASLRRGSPEVSYGYTF.